This passage covers 15 T cell receptor beta chains from one sample sequenced in a study of response to subunit inactivated influenza vaccine. TCRdb re-derived calls from the RT-PCR reads in MiXCR, one entry per CDR3 protein. The sample lists about 170,000 distinct CDR3 sequences, about 12% seen once, with about 31% in the top ten. The sample also formed part of further work on T cells expressing NK-cell markers. In that study: 5'RACE template switching with UMIs generated TCR beta cDNA.

This material consisted of CD8+ T cells sorted from PBMCs, taken less than 13 days after vaccination. The receptors were sampled from a man over 45 who received an inactivated influenza vaccine.

This clonotype showed up many times. The chain uses TRBV5-6 and TRBJ2-7, with D tentatively TRBD1 (7 bases). Germline loops: CDR1 SGHDT, CDR2 YYEEEE. V lost 2 bases to trimming and J lost 4 bases, with 13 bases between them. The CDR3 runs 14 residues. CDR3 region: CASSFGRGEYEQYF. The CDR3 coding sequence is TGTGCCAGCAGCTTCGGCAGGGGGGAATACGAGCAGTACTTC. The full variable domain, completed using reference TRBV5-6 and TRBJ2-7, is DAGVTQSPTHLIKTRGQQVTLRCSPKSGHDTVSWYQQALGQGPQFIFQYYEEEERQRGNFPDRFSGHQFPNYSSELNVNALLLGDSALYLCASSFGRGEYEQYFGPGTRLTVT.

V usage is TRBV6-4 and J usage is TRBJ2-6; TRBD1 aligns across 7 bases. Germline V gene sequence: CDR1 MRHNA, CDR2 SNTAGT. The junction had 4 bases not matched to a gene; V was cut back by 4 bases and J by 1 base. The CDR3 is made up of 16 amino acids. CDR3 bases: TGTGCCAGCAGTGCGGGACAGACTTCTGGGGCCAACGTCCTGACTTTC. It encodes CASSAGQTSGANVLTF.

This clonotype turned up a few times. The chain employs TRBV6-2 or TRBV6-3 and TRBJ2-1; D is undetermined. The length of the CDR3 is 13 residues. Germline V gene data show CDR1 as MNHEY and CDR2 as SVGEGT. Between the trimmed V and J ends, which lost 3 bases and 6 bases, there was a span of 9 bases. In nucleotides, the CDR3 is TGTGCCAGCAGTTATGTGCCAGTCAATGAGCAGTTCTTC. Translating gives CASSYVPVNEQFF.

V usage is TRBV9 and J usage is TRBJ2-5; D perhaps matches TRBD1 (5 bases). This CDR3 is 15 amino acids long. V gave up 0 bases and J gave up 0 bases, with 9 bases separating them. The germline V gene encodes CDR1 SGDLS and CDR2 YYNGEE. The CDR3 coding sequence is TGTGCCAGCAGCGTAGAGGGGCGCTACCAAGAGACCCAGTACTTC. Translation gives CASSVEGRYQETQYF.

J is TRBJ2-3 and V is TRBV29-1; D is perhaps TRBD1 or TRBD2 (10 bases each). Trimming took off 4 bases at V and 4 bases at J, with 33 bases between the two ends. Germline V gives CDR1 SQVTM, CDR2 ANQGSEA. This CDR3 region has 20 residues. CDR3 residues: CSVAWDRGFGLAGVPDTQYF. In nucleotides, the CDR3 is TGCAGCGTTGCCTGGGACAGGGGATTTGGGCTAGCGGGAGTCCCAGATACGCAGTATTTT.

This clonotype was observed a few times. CDR3 residues: CASSTSESGPNRNEQFF. The DNA for the CDR3 is TGTGCCAGCAGCACCTCAGAGTCAGGGCCCAATCGCAATGAGCAGTTCTTC. The rearrangement joins TRBV28 to TRBJ2-1; the D gene is possibly TRBD1 (5 bases). The germline V gene encodes CDR1 MDHEN and CDR2 SYDVKM. This CDR3 spans 17 amino acids. V dropped 6 bases and J dropped 6 bases, with 24 bases sitting between them.

This clonotype was counted only a few times. The rearrangement uses TRBV5-1 and TRBJ2-2, with D possibly TRBD1 on 6 matching bases. V lost 4 bases, J lost 6 bases, and 19 bases lay in between. There are 16 residues in the CDR3. Germline CDR1 SGHRS, CDR2 YFSETQ. The CDR3 sequence is CASSPFKGVGSGELFF. CDR3 sequence (DNA): TGCGCCAGCAGCCCGTTTAAGGGGGTCGGGTCCGGGGAGCTGTTTTTT. Combining the CDR3 with reference TRBV5-1 and TRBJ2-2 gives the whole variable domain KAGVTQTPRYLIKTRGQQVTLSCSPISGHRSVSWYQQTPGQGLQFLFEYFSETQRNKGNFPGRFSGRQFSNSRSEMNVSTLELGDSALYLCASSPFKGVGSGELFFGEGSRLTVL.

At least ten counts were recorded for this clonotype. This chain uses TRBV7-9 with TRBJ2-3; D unresolved. The V end was cut by 5 bases, the J end by 0 bases, with 9 bases between. The CDR3 consists of 14 residues. Germline assignment: CDR1 SEHNR and CDR2 FQNEAQ (reference sequence). Written as DNA, the CDR3 is TGTGCCAGCAGCCCCGAATCTAGCACAGATACGCAGTATTTT. It codes for CASSPESSTDTQYF.

This clonotype occurred a few times. The chain carries TRBV5-1 and TRBJ2-5; D is undetermined. The V and J ends lost 2 bases and 5 bases respectively, with 16 bases between them. This CDR3 has 15 amino acids. Per germline, CDR1 SGHRS and CDR2 YFSETQ. In DNA, the CDR3 is TGCGCCAGCAGCTTTAAACCGGCAGTATCGGAGACCCAGTACTTC. Translation gives CASSFKPAVSETQYF.

This clonotype was counted a few times. This rearrangement joins TRBV6-2 or TRBV6-3 to TRBJ1-5, with D uncertain. The V gene lost 4 bases and the J gene lost 0 bases, with 19 bases spanning the gap. Looked up from germline, CDR1 is MNHEY and CDR2 is SVGEGT. There are 18 residues in the CDR3. CDR3 sequence (DNA): TGTGCCAGCAGTTCCACCGCCATTAGGTGGCATAGCAATCAGCCCCAGCATTTT. This translates into CASSSTAIRWHSNQPQHF.

This clonotype was counted only a few times. The CDR3 sequence: CASRATGGASGEQFF. CDR3 sequence (DNA): TGTGCCAGCAGAGCCACAGGGGGCGCATCGGGTGAGCAGTTCTTC. The V and J genes are TRBV6-1 and TRBJ2-1; 9 bases are shared with TRBD1. Germline loops: CDR1 MNHNS, CDR2 SASEGT. The trim removed 6 bases at V and 9 bases at J, leaving 12 bases unmatched. The CDR3 totals 15 residues.

In this sample, this clonotype turned up many times. The rearrangement joins TRBV28 to TRBJ2-2; D is possibly TRBD1 (6 bases). Looked up from germline, CDR1 is MDHEN and CDR2 is SYDVKM. V was shortened by 8 bases and J by 5 bases, with 9 bases between the two germline ends. CDR3 length: 12 residues. CDR3 nucleotides: TGTGCCAGCCTCAGGGGAACCGGGGAGCTGTTTTTT. It is translated as CASLRGTGELFF.

This clonotype was counted ten times or more. This chain joins TRBV27 and TRBJ2-1; TRBD2 is a possible D gene (6 bases). V lost 5 bases and J 2 bases, leaving 13 bases between the germline ends. The CDR3 has 15 residues. Germline CDR1 reads MNHEY; CDR2 reads SMNVEV (reference sequence). DNA for the CDR3: TGTGCCAGCAGTACGGGACTGGCCACCTACAATGAGCAGTTCTTC. Protein product: CASSTGLATYNEQFF.

This clonotype has more than one count but fewer than ten. The chain has TRBV20-1 and TRBJ2-2; D is unresolved. The CDR3 extends over 13 amino acids. Germline CDR1 DFQATT, CDR2 SNEGSKA (reference sequence). Trimming removed 4 bases at V and 2 bases at J, with 8 bases between. The CDR3 protein is CSAILLNTGELFF. The CDR3 nucleotides are TGCAGTGCTATACTCCTAAACACCGGGGAGCTGTTTTTT.

This chain connects TRBV28 to TRBJ2-7; 9 bases agree with TRBD1. Germline CDR1 MDHEN, CDR2 SYDVKM. With V trimmed by 8 bases and J by 2 bases, 10 bases remained unmatched. The CDR3 runs 15 residues. The DNA of the CDR3 is TGTGCCAGCTCCGATGGGACAGGGATGACCTACGAGCAGTACTTC. Translating gives CASSDGTGMTYEQYF. The full variable domain, completed using reference TRBV28 and TRBJ2-7, is DVKVTQSSRYLVKRTGEKVFLECVQDMDHENMFWYRQDPGLGLRLIYFSYDVKMKEKGDIPEGYSVSREKKERFSLILESASTNQTSMYLCASSDGTGMTYEQYFGPGTRLTVT.